These 16 T cell receptor beta chains originate from one sample sequenced in a study of blood T cell repertoires in COVID-19. Using immunoSEQ multiplex PCR, the repertoire was profiled, and TCRdb retains in-frame clones only, with some absent. The profile shows around 700,000 clones, about nine tenths of them singletons. The sequencing input was peripheral blood. The receptors were sampled from a woman aged 18-35 years with acute or convalescent COVID-19.

The V gene is TRBV9, the J gene TRBJ2-3; possibly TRBD1 for D (6 bases). The CDR3 runs 14 residues. V lost 8 bases and J lost 4, with 17 bases in between. The germline V gene encodes CDR1 SGDLS and CDR2 YYNGEE. The CDR3 sequence: CASKTGEYPDTQYF. Written as DNA, the CDR3 is TGTGCCAGTAAGACAGGAGAATACCCAGATACGCAGTATTTT. The full variable domain, rest sourced from reference TRBV9 and TRBJ2-3, is DSGVTQTPKHLITATGQRVTLRCSPRSGDLSVYWYQQSLDQGLQFLIQYYNGEERAKGNILERFSAQQFPDLHSELNLSSLELGDSALYFCASKTGEYPDTQYFGPGTRLTVL.

This clone was detected a few times. This chain joins TRBV24-1 and TRBJ1-2, with TRBD1 identical over 8 bases. This CDR3 comprises 14 residues. The ends lost 2 bases at V and 7 bases at J; junction bases unmatched: 5. Germline CDR1 is KGHDR and CDR2 is SFDVKD. CDR3 sequence reads: CATSDSPGGSGYTF. Here the CDR3 DNA reads TGTGCCACCAGTGATTCCCCAGGGGGCTCTGGCTACACCTTC.

V usage is TRBV6-5 and J usage is TRBJ1-4; no clear D gene. This CDR3 comprises 14 residues. V was shortened by 5 bases and J by 4 bases, with 11 bases between the two germline ends. Per germline, CDR1 MNHEY and CDR2 SVGAGI. CDR3 sequence: CASSPRNSNEKLFF. DNA of the CDR3: TGTGCCAGCAGTCCCCGAAATAGTAATGAAAAACTGTTTTTT.

The chain recombines TRBV6-5 with TRBJ2-5; 7 bases line up with TRBD1. CDR3 size: 15 residues. Germline trimming cut 5 bases from V and 5 bases from J; bases unmatched to any gene: 11. CDR1 MNHEY and CDR2 SVGAGI come from the germline V gene. CDR3 protein: CASSRTRQGSETQYF. CDR3 DNA sequence: TGTGCCAGCAGTCGAACCCGACAGGGTAGCGAGACCCAGTACTTC.

The CDR3 sequence: CASSDSHRAAFF. CDR3 sequence (DNA): TGTGCCAGCAGTGATTCCCACAGGGCCGCTTTCTTT. V usage is TRBV25-1 and J usage is TRBJ1-1; D perhaps matches TRBD1 (6 bases). CDR1 and CDR2 from the germline V gene are MGHDK and SYGVNS. Trimming removed 3 bases at V and 11 bases at J, with 13 bases between. This CDR3 comprises 12 residues.

The chain recombines TRBV12-3 or TRBV12-4 with TRBJ1-2, with D hard to call. The CDR3 totals 13 residues. The V end lost 3 bases, the J end lost 4 bases, and 9 bases lay between the germline ends. The DNA for the CDR3 is TGTGCCAGCAGTTTCTCAGGCCTCTATGGCTACACCTTC. It specifies CASSFSGLYGYTF.

J is TRBJ2-3 and V is TRBV7-9, with 8 bases lining up with TRBD1. The germline V gene encodes CDR1 SEHNR and CDR2 FQNEAQ (reference sequence). The CDR3 is 17 residues long. V trimming: 4 bases; J trimming: 8 bases; junction bases outside the gene matches: 17. The CDR3 coding sequence is TGTGCCAGCAGCTCGGTTGGGCAGACAGGGGAAAGGGGTACGCAGTATTTT. Residues: CASSSVGQTGERGTQYF.

This clone occurred once. V usage is TRBV6-2 or TRBV6-3 and J usage is TRBJ2-2, with 7 bases aligning to TRBD1. This CDR3 has 12 residues. From germline, CDR1 is MNHEY and CDR2 SVGEGT. Trimming cost V 5 bases and J 6 bases; bases outside gene matches: 0. CDR3 coding DNA: TGTGCCAGCAGTCAGGGGGCCGGGGAGCTGTTTTTT. Translating it yields CASSQGAGELFF.

The CDR3 DNA sequence: TGTGCCAGCATAAAGAGCGGGTCGCACACAGATACGCAGTATTTT. Its translation: CASIKSGSHTDTQYF. The rearrangement joins TRBV6-5 to TRBJ2-3, with D possibly TRBD2 on 6 matching bases. Germline CDR1 and CDR2: MNHEY and SVGAGI. The germline V and J ends were trimmed by 7 bases and 2 bases, with 16 bases remaining between them. The CDR3 has 15 residues.

V and J are TRBV5-3 and TRBJ1-1; TRBD1 is a possible D gene (5 bases). TRBV5-3 has ORF status, its function being uncertain. The length of the CDR3 is 14 residues. Trimming took off 4 bases at V and 3 bases at J, with 13 bases between the two ends. The CDR3 DNA reads TGTGCCAGAAGCACCAGACAGTTTCACACTGAAGCTTTCTTT. This translates into CARSTRQFHTEAFF.

Of note for this clone: Other DNA sequences in this sample translate to the same CDR3. The chain links TRBV19 to TRBJ1-1; 8 bases fit TRBD1. Germline V gene sequence: CDR1 LNHDA, CDR2 SQIVND (reference sequence). V lost 4 bases and J lost 5; bases outside the gene matches: 3. The CDR3 covers 13 residues. The CDR3 spells CASSSTGGTEAFF. The CDR3 DNA sequence: TGTGCCAGTAGTAGTACAGGGGGGACTGAAGCTTTCTTT. The whole variable domain, filled in from reference TRBV19 and TRBJ1-1, reads DGGITQSPKYLFRKEGQNVTLSCEQNLNHDAMYWYRQDPGQGLRLIYYSQIVNDFQKGDIAEGYSVSREKKESFPLTVTSAQKNPTAFYLCASSSTGGTEAFFGQGTRLTVV.

The chain couples TRBV2 to TRBJ1-1; D remains unclear. Trimming pared 6 bases from V and 3 bases from J, leaving 5 bases between. CDR1 SNHLY and CDR2 FYNNEI come from the germline V gene. This CDR3 region has 11 residues. For the CDR3, the DNA is TGTGCCAGCAGCCCGTACACTGAAGCTTTCTTT. Residues: CASSPYTEAFF.

The CDR3 bases are TGCGCCAGCAGCCATCCCGGGGTGGATGAGCAGTTCTTC. As protein: CASSHPGVDEQFF. The chain joins TRBV4-1 to TRBJ2-1; D may be TRBD2 (5 bases). Looked up from germline, CDR1 is MGHRA and CDR2 is YSYEKL. This CDR3 contains 13 residues. V was clipped by 3 bases and J by 8 bases, with 11 bases between them.

The chain links TRBV13 to TRBJ1-1; no reliable D call. Trimming removed 0 bases from V and 6 bases from J, with 8 bases in between. Germline V gives CDR1 PRHDT, CDR2 FYEKMQ (reference sequence). The CDR3 sequence is 13 residues long. The CDR3 DNA reads as TGTGCCAGCAGCTTAGGACGGGTTCCTGAAGCTTTCTTT. This translates into CASSLGRVPEAFF. Full variable domain (outside the CDR3, taken from reference TRBV13 and TRBJ1-1): AAGVIQSPRHLIKEKRETATLKCYPIPRHDTVYWYQQGPGQDPQFLISFYEKMQSDKGSIPDRFSAQQFSDYHSELNMSSLELGDSALYFCASSLGRVPEAFFGQGTRLTVV.

The chain employs TRBV12-5 and TRBJ1-5; no definite D call. V lost 1 base, J lost 6 bases, and 7 bases lay in between. Germline loops: CDR1 LGHNT, CDR2 FRNRAP. There are 13 residues in the CDR3. The CDR3 spells CASGLEEFQPQHF. CDR3 coding DNA: TGTGCTAGTGGTTTGGAAGAGTTTCAGCCCCAGCATTTT.

The chain recombines TRBV20-1 with TRBJ1-1; D possibly corresponds to TRBD1 (5 bases). This CDR3 comprises 11 residues. Germline loops: CDR1 DFQATT, CDR2 SNEGSKA (reference sequence). V lost 2 bases and J lost 11, with 12 bases in between. CDR3 in amino acids: CSARQGPGAFF. CDR3 in DNA: TGCAGTGCTAGACAGGGCCCAGGGGCTTTCTTT.